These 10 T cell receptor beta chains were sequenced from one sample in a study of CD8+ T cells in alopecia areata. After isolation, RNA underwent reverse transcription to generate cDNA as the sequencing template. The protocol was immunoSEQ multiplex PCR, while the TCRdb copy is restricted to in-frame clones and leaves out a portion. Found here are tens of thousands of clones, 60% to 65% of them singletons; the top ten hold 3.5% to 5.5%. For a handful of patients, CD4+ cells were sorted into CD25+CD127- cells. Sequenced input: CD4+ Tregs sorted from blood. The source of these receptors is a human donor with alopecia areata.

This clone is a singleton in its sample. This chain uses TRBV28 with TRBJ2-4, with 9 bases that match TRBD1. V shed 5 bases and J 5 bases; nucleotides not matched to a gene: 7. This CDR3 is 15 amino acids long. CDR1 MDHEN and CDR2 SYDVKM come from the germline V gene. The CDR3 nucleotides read TGTGCCAGCAGTCTCCGAGGGACAGGGCAAAACATTCAGTACTTC. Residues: CASSLRGTGQNIQYF. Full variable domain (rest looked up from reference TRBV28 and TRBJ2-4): DVKVTQSSRYLVKRTGEKVFLECVQDMDHENMFWYRQDPGLGLRLIYFSYDVKMKEKGDIPEGYSVSREKKERFSLILESASTNQTSMYLCASSLRGTGQNIQYFGAGTRLSVL.

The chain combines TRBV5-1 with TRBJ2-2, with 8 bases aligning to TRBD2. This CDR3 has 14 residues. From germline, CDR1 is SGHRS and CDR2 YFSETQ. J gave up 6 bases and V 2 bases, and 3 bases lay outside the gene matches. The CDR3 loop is CASSLAGESGELFF. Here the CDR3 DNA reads TGCGCCAGCAGCTTAGCGGGAGAGTCCGGGGAGCTGTTTTTT.

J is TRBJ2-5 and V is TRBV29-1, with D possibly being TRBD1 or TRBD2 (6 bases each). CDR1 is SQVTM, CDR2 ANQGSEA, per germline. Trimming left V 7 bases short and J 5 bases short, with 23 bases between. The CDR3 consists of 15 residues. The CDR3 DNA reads TGCAGCGCCCGGAAGGGGGGAGGAGGTTCGGAGACCCAGTACTTC. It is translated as CSARKGGGGSETQYF. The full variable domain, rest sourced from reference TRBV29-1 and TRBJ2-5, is SAVISQKPSRDICQRGTSLTIQCQVDSQVTMMFWYRQQPGQSLTLIATANQGSEATYESGFVIDKFPISRPNLTFSTLTVSNMSPEDSSIYLCSARKGGGGSETQYFGPGTRLLVL.

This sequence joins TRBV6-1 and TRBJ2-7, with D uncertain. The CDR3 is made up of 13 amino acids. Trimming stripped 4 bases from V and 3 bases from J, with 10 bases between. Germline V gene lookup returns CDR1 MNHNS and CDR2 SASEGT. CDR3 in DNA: TGTGCCAGCAGTGTCGGACCGGGCTACGAGCAGTACTTC. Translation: CASSVGPGYEQYF.

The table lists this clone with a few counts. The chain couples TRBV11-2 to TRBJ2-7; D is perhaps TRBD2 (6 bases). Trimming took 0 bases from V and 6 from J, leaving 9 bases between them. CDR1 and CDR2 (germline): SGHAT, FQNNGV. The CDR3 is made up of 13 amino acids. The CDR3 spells CASSLELAGEQYF. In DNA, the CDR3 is TGTGCCAGCAGCTTAGAACTAGCTGGCGAGCAGTACTTC.

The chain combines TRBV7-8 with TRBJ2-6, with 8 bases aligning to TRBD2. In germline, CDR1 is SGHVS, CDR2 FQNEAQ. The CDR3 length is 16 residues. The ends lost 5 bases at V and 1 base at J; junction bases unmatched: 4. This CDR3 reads CASSPSGGSGANVLTF. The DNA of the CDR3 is TGTGCCAGCAGCCCCTCGGGGGGGTCTGGGGCCAACGTCCTGACTTTC. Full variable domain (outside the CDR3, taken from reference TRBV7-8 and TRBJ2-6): GAGVSQSPRYKVAKRGQDVALRCDPISGHVSLFWYQQALGQGPEFLTYFQNEAQLDKSGLPSDRFFAERPEGSVSTLKIQRTQQEDSAVYLCASSPSGGSGANVLTFGAGSRLTVL.

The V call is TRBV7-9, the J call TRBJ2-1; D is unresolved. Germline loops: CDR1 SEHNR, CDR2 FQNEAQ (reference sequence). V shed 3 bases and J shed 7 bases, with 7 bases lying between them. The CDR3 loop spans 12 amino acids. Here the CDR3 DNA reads TGTGCCAGCAGCTTCCGATGGAATGAGCAGTTCTTC. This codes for CASSFRWNEQFF. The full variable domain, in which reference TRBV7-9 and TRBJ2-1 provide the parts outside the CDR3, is DTGVSQNPRHKITKRGQNVTFRCDPISEHNRLYWYRQTLGQGPEFLTYFQNEAQLEKSRLLSDRFSAERPKGSFSTLEIQRTEQGDSAMYLCASSFRWNEQFFGPGTRLTVL.

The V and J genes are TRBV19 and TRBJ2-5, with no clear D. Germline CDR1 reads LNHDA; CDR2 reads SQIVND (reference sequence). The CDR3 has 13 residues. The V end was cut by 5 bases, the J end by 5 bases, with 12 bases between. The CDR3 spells CASSPTGWETQYF. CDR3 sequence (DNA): TGTGCCAGTAGTCCAACCGGATGGGAGACCCAGTACTTC.

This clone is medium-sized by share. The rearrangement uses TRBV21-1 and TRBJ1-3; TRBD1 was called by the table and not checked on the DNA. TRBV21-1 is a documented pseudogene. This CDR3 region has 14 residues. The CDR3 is CAIRTALRGNTIYF. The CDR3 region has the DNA TGTGCCATAAGGACAGCCCTACGGGGAAACACCATATATTTT.

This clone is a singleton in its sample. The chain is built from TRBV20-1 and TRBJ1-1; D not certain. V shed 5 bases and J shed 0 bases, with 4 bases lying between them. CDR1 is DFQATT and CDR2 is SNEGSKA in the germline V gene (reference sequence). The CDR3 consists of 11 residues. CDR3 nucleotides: TGCAGTGCTGAATTGAACACTGAAGCTTTCTTT. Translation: CSAELNTEAFF.